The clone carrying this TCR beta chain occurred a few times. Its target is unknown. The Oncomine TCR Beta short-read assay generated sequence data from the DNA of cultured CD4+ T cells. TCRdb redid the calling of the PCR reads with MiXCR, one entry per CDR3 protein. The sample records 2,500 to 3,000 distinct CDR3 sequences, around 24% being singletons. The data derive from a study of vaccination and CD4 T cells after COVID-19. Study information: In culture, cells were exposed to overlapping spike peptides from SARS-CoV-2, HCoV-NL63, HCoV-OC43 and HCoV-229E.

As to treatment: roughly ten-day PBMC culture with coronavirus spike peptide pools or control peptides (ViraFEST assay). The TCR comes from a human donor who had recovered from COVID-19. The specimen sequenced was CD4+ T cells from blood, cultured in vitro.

As DNA, the CDR3 is TGTGCCAGTAGTATAGAAGGGACAGGGGTTTACTATGGCTACACCTTC. Encoded protein: CASSIEGTGVYYGYTF. The chain is built from TRBV19 and TRBJ1-2; 10 nucleotides align to TRBD1. Germline CDR1 LNHDA, CDR2 SQIVND (reference sequence). With 0 bases clipped from V and 3 bases from J, the junction kept 4 bases outside the gene matches. CDR3 length equals 16 residues.